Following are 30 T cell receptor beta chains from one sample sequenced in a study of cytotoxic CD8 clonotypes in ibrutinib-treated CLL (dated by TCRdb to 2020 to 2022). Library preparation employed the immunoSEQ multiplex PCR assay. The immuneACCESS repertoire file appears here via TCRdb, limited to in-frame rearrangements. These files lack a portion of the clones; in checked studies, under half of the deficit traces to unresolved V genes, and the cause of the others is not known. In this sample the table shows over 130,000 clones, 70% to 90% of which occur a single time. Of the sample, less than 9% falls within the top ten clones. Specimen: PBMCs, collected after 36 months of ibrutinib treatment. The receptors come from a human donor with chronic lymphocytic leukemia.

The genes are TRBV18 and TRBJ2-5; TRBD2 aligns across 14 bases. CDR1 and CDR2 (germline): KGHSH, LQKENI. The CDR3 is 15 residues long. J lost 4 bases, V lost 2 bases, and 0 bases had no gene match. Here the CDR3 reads CASSPGLAGGETQYF. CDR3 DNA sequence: TGTGCCAGCTCACCAGGACTAGCGGGAGGAGAGACCCAGTACTTC. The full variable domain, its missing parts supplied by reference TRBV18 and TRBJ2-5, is NAGVMQNPRHLVRRRGQEARLRCSPMKGHSHVYWYRQLPEEGLKFMVYLQKENIIDESGMPKERFSAEFPKEGPSILRIQQVVRGDSAAYFCASSPGLAGGETQYFGPGTRLLVL.

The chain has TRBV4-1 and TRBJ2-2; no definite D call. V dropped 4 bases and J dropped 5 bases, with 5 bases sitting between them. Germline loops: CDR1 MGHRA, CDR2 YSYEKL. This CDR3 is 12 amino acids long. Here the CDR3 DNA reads TGCGCCAGCAGCCTTCTTACCGGGGAGCTGTTTTTT. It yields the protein CASSLLTGELFF.

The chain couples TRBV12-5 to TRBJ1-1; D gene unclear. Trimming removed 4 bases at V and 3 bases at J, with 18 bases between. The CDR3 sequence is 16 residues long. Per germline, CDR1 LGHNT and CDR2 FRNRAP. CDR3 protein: CASGSPHPGWDTEAFF. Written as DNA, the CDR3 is TGTGCTAGTGGTTCACCCCACCCTGGTTGGGACACTGAAGCTTTCTTT.

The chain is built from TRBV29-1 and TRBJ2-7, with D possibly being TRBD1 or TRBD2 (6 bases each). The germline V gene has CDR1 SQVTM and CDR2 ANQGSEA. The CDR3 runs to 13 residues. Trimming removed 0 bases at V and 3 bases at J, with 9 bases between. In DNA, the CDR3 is TGCAGCGTTGAAGATCGGGGGCTCTACGAGCAGTACTTC. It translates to CSVEDRGLYEQYF.

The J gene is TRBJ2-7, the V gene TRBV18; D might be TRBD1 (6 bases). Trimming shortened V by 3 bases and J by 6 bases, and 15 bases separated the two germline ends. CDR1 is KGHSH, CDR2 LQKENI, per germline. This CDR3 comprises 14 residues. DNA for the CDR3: TGTGCCAGCTCACCTGTACAGGGTGGTCGCGAGCAGTACTTC. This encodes CASSPVQGGREQYF.

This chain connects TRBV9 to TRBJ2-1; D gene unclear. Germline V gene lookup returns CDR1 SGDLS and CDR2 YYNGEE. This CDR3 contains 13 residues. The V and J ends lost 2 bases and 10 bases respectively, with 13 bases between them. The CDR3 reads CASSVRESGEQFF. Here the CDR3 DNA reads TGTGCCAGCAGCGTGAGAGAGTCGGGCGAGCAGTTCTTC. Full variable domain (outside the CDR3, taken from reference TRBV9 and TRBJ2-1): DSGVTQTPKHLITATGQRVTLRCSPRSGDLSVYWYQQSLDQGLQFLIQYYNGEERAKGNILERFSAQQFPDLHSELNLSSLELGDSALYFCASSVRESGEQFFGPGTRLTVL.

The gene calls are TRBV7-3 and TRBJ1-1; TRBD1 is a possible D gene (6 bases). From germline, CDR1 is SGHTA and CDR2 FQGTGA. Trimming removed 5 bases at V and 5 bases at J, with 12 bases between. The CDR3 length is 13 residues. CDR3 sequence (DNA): TGTGCCAGCAGCGATTTCAGGGGTACTGAAGCTTTCTTT. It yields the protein CASSDFRGTEAFF.

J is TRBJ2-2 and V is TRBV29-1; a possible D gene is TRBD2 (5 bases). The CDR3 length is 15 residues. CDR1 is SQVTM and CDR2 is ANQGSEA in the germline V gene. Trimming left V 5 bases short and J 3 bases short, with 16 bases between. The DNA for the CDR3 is TGCAGCGTTTCCGAGGGCCGGTGGGACACCGGGGAGCTGTTTTTT. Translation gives CSVSEGRWDTGELFF.

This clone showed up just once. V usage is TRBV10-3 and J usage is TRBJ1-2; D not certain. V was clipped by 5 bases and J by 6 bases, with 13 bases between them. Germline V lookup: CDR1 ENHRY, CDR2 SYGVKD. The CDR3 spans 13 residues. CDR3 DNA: TGTGCCATCAGTAACGAACAGTTAAATGGCTACACCTTC. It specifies CAISNEQLNGYTF.

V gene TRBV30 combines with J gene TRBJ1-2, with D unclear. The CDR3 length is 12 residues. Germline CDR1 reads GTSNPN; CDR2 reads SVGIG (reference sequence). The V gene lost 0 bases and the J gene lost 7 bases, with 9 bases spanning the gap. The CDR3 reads CAWSVGWGGYTF. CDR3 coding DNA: TGTGCCTGGAGTGTCGGTTGGGGTGGCTACACCTTC.

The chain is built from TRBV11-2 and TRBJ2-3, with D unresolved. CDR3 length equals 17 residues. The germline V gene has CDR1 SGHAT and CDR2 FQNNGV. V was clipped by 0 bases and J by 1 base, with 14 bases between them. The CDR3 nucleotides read TGTGCCAGCAGCTTAGAAGGTCGAACTCTTGGCACAGATACGCAGTATTTT. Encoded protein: CASSLEGRTLGTDTQYF.

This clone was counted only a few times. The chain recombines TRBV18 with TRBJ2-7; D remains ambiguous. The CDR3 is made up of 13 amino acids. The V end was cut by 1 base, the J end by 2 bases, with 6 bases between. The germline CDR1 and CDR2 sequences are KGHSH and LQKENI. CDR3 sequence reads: CASSPRGAYEQYF. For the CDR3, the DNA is TGTGCCAGCTCACCACGGGGTGCCTACGAGCAGTACTTC.

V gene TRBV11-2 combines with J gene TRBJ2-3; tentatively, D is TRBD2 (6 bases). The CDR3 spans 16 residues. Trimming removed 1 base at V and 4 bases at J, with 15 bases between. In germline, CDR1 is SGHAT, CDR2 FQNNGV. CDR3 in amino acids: CASSLVGLGGADTQYF. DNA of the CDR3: TGTGCCAGCAGCTTAGTAGGGCTAGGAGGGGCAGATACGCAGTATTTT.

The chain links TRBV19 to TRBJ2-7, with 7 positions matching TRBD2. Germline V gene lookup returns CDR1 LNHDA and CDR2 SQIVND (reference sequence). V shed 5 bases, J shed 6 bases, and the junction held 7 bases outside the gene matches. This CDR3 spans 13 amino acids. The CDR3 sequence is CASSGDYGGEQYF. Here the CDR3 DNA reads TGTGCCAGTAGTGGGGACTACGGGGGCGAGCAGTACTTC.

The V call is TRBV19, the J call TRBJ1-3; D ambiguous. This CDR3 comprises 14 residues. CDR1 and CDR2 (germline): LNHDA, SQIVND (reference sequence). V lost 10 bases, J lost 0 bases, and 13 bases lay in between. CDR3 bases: TGTGCCACCCGCTTTGGGTACTCTGGAAACACCATATATTTT. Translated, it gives CATRFGYSGNTIYF.

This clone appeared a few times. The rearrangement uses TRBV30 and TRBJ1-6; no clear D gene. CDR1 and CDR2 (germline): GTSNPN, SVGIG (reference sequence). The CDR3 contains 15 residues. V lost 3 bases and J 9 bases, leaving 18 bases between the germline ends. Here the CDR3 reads CAWSPGDVISSPLHF. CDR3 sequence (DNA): TGTGCCTGGAGCCCTGGGGATGTTATTAGTTCACCCCTCCACTTT.

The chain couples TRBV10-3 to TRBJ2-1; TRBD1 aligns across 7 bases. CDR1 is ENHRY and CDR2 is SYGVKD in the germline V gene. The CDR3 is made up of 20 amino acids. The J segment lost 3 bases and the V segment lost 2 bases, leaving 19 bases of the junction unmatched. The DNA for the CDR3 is TGTGCCATCAGTGAGGGATACAGGGGTAAAATAACTGAGAGCTACAATGAGCAGTTCTTC. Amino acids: CAISEGYRGKITESYNEQFF.

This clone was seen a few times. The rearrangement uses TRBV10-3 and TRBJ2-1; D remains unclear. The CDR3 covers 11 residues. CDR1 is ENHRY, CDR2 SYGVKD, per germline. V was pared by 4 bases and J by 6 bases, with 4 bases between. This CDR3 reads CAISGSNEQFF. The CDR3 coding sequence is TGTGCCATCAGTGGGAGCAATGAGCAGTTCTTC.

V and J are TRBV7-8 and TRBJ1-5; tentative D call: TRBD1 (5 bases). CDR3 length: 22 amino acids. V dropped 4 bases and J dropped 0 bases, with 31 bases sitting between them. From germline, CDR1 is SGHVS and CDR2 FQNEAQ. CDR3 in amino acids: CASSSRFGGGRSNHYSNQPQHF. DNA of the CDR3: TGTGCCAGCAGCTCACGCTTCGGGGGGGGACGGTCCAATCATTATAGCAATCAGCCCCAGCATTTT.

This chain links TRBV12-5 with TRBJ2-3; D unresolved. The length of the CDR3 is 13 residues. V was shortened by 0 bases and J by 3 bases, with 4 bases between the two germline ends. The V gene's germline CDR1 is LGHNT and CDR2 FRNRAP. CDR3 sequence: CASGLVVTDTQYF. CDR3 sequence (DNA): TGTGCTAGTGGTTTGGTAGTTACAGATACGCAGTATTTT.

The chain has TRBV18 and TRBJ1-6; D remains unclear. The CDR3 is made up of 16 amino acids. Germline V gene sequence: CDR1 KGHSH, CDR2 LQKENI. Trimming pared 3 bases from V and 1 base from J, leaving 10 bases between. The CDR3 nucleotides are TGTGCCAGCTCACCGTGGGCGATGTCCTATAATTCACCCCTCCACTTT. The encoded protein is CASSPWAMSYNSPLHF.

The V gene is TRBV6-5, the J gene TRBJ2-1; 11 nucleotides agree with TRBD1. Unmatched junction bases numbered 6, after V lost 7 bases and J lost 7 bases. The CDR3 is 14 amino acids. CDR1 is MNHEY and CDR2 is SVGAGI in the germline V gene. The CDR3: CASTWTGGRNEQFF. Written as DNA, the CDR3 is TGTGCCAGCACCTGGACAGGGGGCCGTAATGAGCAGTTCTTC.

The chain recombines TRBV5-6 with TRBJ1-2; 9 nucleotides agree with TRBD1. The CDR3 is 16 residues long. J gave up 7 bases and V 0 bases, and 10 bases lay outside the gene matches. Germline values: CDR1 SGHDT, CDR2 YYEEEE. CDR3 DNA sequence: TGTGCCAGCAGCTTGGAAGACTGGGACAGGGTTAGTGGCTACACCTTC. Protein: CASSLEDWDRVSGYTF.

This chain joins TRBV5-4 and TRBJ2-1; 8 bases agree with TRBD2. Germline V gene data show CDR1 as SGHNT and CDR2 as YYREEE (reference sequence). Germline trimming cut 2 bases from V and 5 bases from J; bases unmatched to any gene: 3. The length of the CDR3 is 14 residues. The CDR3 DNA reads TGTGCCAGCAGCTTAGCGGGGGTCCACAATGAGCAGTTCTTC. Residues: CASSLAGVHNEQFF.

CDR3 region: CAWSGGPTGSYEQYF. The CDR3 bases are TGTGCCTGGAGTGGAGGGCCGACAGGCTCCTACGAGCAGTACTTC. V is TRBV30 and J is TRBJ2-7; a weak D match, TRBD1 (6 bases). Trimming left V 1 base short and J 0 bases short, with 13 bases between. This CDR3 spans 15 amino acids. Germline lookup yields CDR1 GTSNPN and CDR2 SVGIG (reference sequence).

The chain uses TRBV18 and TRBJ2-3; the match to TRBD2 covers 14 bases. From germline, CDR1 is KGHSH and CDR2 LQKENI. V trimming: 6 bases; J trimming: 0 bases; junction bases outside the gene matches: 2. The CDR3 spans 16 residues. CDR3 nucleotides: TGTGCCAGCTCGCGGACTAGCGGGAGGAGCACAGATACGCAGTATTTT. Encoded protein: CASSRTSGRSTDTQYF.

The CDR3 bases are TGTGCCAGCAGCTTAATCCAGGGGGCATACAATGAGCAGTTCTTC. It encodes CASSLIQGAYNEQFF. The V gene is TRBV7-3, the J gene TRBJ2-1, with 8 bases lining up with TRBD1. The V segment lost 1 base and the J segment 4 bases; nucleotides outside the gene matches: 3. The length of the CDR3 is 15 residues. CDR1 and CDR2 (germline): SGHTA, FQGTGA.

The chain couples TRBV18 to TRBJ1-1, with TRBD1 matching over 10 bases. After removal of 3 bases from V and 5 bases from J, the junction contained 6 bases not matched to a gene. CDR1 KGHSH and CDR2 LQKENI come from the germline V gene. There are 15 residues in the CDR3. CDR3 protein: CASSPTGGAGTEAFF. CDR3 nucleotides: TGTGCCAGCTCACCGACAGGGGGCGCCGGGACTGAAGCTTTCTTT.

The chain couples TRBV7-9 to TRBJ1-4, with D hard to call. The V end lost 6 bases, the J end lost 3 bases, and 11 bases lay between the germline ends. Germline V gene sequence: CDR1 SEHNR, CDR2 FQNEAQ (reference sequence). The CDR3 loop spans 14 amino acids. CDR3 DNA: TGTGCCAGCAGTAGTAGGGTGGCTAATGAAAAACTGTTTTTT. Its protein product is CASSSRVANEKLFF.

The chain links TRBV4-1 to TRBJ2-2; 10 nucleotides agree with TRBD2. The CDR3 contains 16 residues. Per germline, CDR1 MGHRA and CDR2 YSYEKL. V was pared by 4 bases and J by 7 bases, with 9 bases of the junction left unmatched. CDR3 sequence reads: CASSRGWSGRVGELFF. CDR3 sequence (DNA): TGCGCCAGCAGCCGGGGTTGGAGCGGGAGGGTCGGGGAGCTGTTTTTT.